These T cell receptor beta chains were read from a single sample in a study of T cell changes during pregnancy in multiple sclerosis. The table came from immunoSEQ multiplex PCR; TCRdb's copy has only in-frame clones and leaves some out. Of 20,000 to 25,000 clones in the sample, roughly 84% were seen once. The sample consisted of CD8+ T cells from peripheral blood mononuclear cells, taken before pregnancy. These receptors were taken from a female donor with multiple sclerosis, enrolled in a pregnancy study. The CDR3 runs from the conserved cysteine through the conserved F or W. Each record gives: clone size, V gene, D gene, J gene, CDR3 DNA, CDR3 protein. A D gene is named only where the DNA matches it firmly. Where a row states a size, it is once, few, many or the class of an expanded clone; other rows omit it.

>.|TRBV28|.|TRBJ2-7
TGTGCCAGCAACGTACAACAGGAGAACTACGAGCAGTACTTC
CASNVQQENYEQYF
>.|TRBV27|.|TRBJ2-1
TGTGCCAGCAGTTTATTGGGCAGTCCCTACAATGAGCAGTTCTTC
CASSLLGSPYNEQFF
>.|TRBV28|TRBD2|TRBJ2-7
TGTGCCAGCAGTACCGATGGACTAGCGGGTAGCTCCTACGAGCAGTACTTC
CASSTDGLAGSSYEQYF
>.|TRBV29-1|TRBD2|TRBJ2-7
TGCAGCGTTGGGGGGGCTAGCGGGAGACCAACCTACGAGCAGTACTTC
CSVGGASGRPTYEQYF
>.|TRBV15|TRBD1|TRBJ2-7
TGTGCCACCAGCAGAGGAGACGTGACAGGGGGCTGGGAGCAGTACTTC
CATSRGDVTGGWEQYF
>.|TRBV7-9|.|TRBJ1-4
TGTGCCAGCAGCTTAGCGGGTGGAGACCGCGAAAAACTGTTTTTT
CASSLAGGDREKLFF
>.|TRBV6-1|TRBD1|TRBJ1-4
TGTGCCAGCAGTGGGGGGGACAGGTCGTATGAAAAACTGTTTTTT
CASSGGDRSYEKLFF
>.|TRBV4-2|TRBD1|TRBJ1-1
TGTGCCAGCAGCCAGGCAGGGGGTACGGCTGAAGCTTTCTTT
CASSQAGGTAEAFF
>.|TRBV9|TRBD1|TRBJ1-3
TGTGCCAGCAGCGTTCCAAGAGGGGGCGCCGGAAACACCATATATTTT
CASSVPRGGAGNTIYF
>few|TRBV11-2|TRBD2|TRBJ2-4
TGTGCCAGCAGCTCGGCGCTAGCGGGAAGAGACATTCAGTACTTC
CASSSALAGRDIQYF
>few|TRBV4-1|TRBD2|TRBJ2-1
TGCGCCAGCAGCCAAGGCCCCAGCGGGAGCTCCTACAATGAGCAGTTCTTC
CASSQGPSGSSYNEQFF
>.|TRBV5-1|TRBD2|TRBJ2-1
TGCGCCAGCAGCCTGGTAGGGACTAGCGGGAGTTGGGCCTACAATGAGCAGTTCTTC
CASSLVGTSGSWAYNEQFF
>.|TRBV13|TRBD1|TRBJ1-4
TGTGCCAGCAGCCAGGGGACAGAGGAAAAACTGTTTTTT
CASSQGTEEKLFF
>.|TRBV29-1|.|TRBJ2-7
TGCAGCGTTGTTTTCACCAGTACCCCCTACGAGCAGTACTTC
CSVVFTSTPYEQYF